This T cell receptor beta chain originates from a study of metastatic and nonmetastatic thyroid tumors. This clone came up many times. Its antigen is not known. Other DNA sequences in the same sample also yield this CDR3. The entire patient cohort was treatment-naive prior to thyroid surgery. General study points: A significant increase in TCR beta diversity was reportedly seen in malignant thyroid tumors relative to benign nodules, in blood and tumor.

From germline, CDR1 is LNHDA and CDR2 SQIVND (reference sequence). The CDR3 spans 14 residues. V was trimmed by 4 bases and J by 6 bases, leaving 13 bases between them. MiXCR reprocessed the PCR reads for TCRdb. The table includes some 31,000 clones, roughly 15% detected once. The chain joins TRBV19 to TRBJ1-5; no clear D gene. The origin of this receptor is a female donor with papillary thyroid cancer or a benign thyroid nodule (not recorded which). Some clones in this sample may be carry-over from other donors' samples. The sequenced sample was blood. The DNA for the CDR3 is TGTGCCAGTAGTACGGACCGGTGGGGTCAGCCCCAGCATTTT. Amino acid sequence: CASSTDRWGQPQHF.